The entry below describes one T cell receptor beta chain. The antigen it recognizes is unknown. This likely stems from a read error, as it lies one base from a far larger clone. Other DNA sequences in the sample encode the same CDR3. The data originate from a study of shared clonotypes between healthy human individuals (dated by TCRdb to 2018 to 2020). About the investigation overall: The cohort comprised two women and a few men aged 18 to 49 years. Blood TCR repertoires of about five healthy adults were deeply sequenced to estimate repertoire size and the extent of clonotype sharing between individuals. To increase sequencing depth and limit assay-specific biases, different laboratories used diverse techniques to prepare libraries and sequence TCR repertoires. Each donor's leukapheresis produced roughly between roughly 0.85 and 10 billion PBMCs.

For CDR1 and CDR2, the germline V gene lists MGHRA and YSYEKL. The CDR3 contains 16 residues, cysteine and phenylalanine counted. Kept here is only the CDR3 DNA, which spans 48 bases and is read in frame from base 1. TCR CDR3 regions were amplified from genomic DNA by multiplex PCR using the deep immunoSEQ assay. For each cell subset, the extracted genomic DNA was distributed evenly across all wells of several immunoSEQ 96-well plates, and each plate served as one replicate. For unsorted PBMC, each replicate PCR was loaded with roughly 330 ng genomic DNA, equivalent to some 27,000 T cell genomes. Ten immunoSEQ deep assay plates were used to sequence unsorted PBMC genomic DNA. The purified libraries were quantified using a Qubit 3.0 fluorometer, sized with a Bioanalyzer 2100, and then quantified again using the KAPA Library Quantification kit. Each immunoSEQ 96-well plate was sequenced on its own single-read 150-cycle Illumina NextSeq 550 flow cell. Per the source publication's procedure: Because only junctional sequences without quality scores were contained in the immunoSEQ output, filtering matching that applied to full-length reads could not be performed. Sequences were annotated with PyIR, a Python wrapper for IgBLAST v1.9, using IMGT germline references to assign V/J genes and CDR3. Any read was removed if the V/J assignment was weak (E-value above 1e-6), the CDR3 was missing, or the read contained stop codons, out-of-frame junctions, or ambiguous translated residues. V3J clonotypes were defined by identical inferred V gene, J gene, and CDR3 amino acid sequence. The percentage overlap between two repertoires was calculated by dividing the number of shared unique clonotypes by the size of the smaller repertoire. Three approaches were used to assess repertoire richness: RTK rarefaction, the Chao1 estimator, and Recon v2.1 estimates of unobserved clonotypes. TCRdb's version of the immuneACCESS table is confined to in-frame rearrangements and falls short of the full clone set. An unresolved V gene accounts for under half of the shortfall where checked; the remainder is of unknown origin. The V and J calls and clone size come from that table; D and trimming were worked out from the DNA. A total of approximately 500,000 clones appear in this sample, approximately 81% of them only once. The ten largest account for about 13% of the sample.

The donors were healthy, HIV-negative adults who had no recently reported acute infections or vaccinations. Every donor was a Caucasian adult living in Nashville, Tennessee, USA. For unsorted samples, about 90 million PBMCs were counted and genomic DNA was extracted with the QIAamp DNA Blood Mini kit. After blood collection by leukapheresis, PBMCs were isolated using Ficoll-Histopaque density gradient centrifugation and then cryopreserved in the vapor phase of liquid nitrogen. What the work shows at the level of the full study, not this receptor alone: The genetic and exposure-history diversity represented was limited by the small number of donors. Only blood was sampled, and tissue TCR repertoires likely differ from those in blood. Based on pairwise subsampling, the degree of clonotype sharing among donors was expected to be affected by sequencing depth.

The sequencing input was PBMCs. The source of this sequence is a woman aged 40 to 50 in good health. Some clones in this sample may be carry-over from other donors' samples. The chain links TRBV4-1 with TRBJ2-7, and TRBD2 may be the D gene, going by 5 matching bases. The DNA is as follows: TGCGCTAGCAGCCAAGGTCGGGGAATCGGGCCCTACGAGCAGTACTTC. This gives the protein CASSQGRGIGPYEQYF.